This TCR beta chain was found in a study of blood T cell repertoires in COVID-19. Study at large: Samples taken during acute and convalescent COVID-19 were collected in the United States, Italy and Spain. PBMCs, B-cell-depleted T cells, or T cells were the source of the cDNA or gDNA that made up the material.

Losses at the gene ends were 1 base for V and 6 bases for J; bases not matched to a gene: 7. CDR1 is KGHSH, CDR2 LQKENI, per germline. The CDR3 is 15 amino acids. Study processing details: Reference gene primer amplification gave nucleated cell count estimates. Method: immunoSEQ multiplex PCR; TCRdb's copy keeps in-frame clones and lacks some. V and J calls and clone size are copied from that table; D and trimming were computed from the DNA. Among fewer than 150,000 clones listed, about four fifths were seen once. The origin of this receptor is a woman in her 40s with acute or convalescent COVID-19. The sequenced material came from peripheral blood. The chain carries TRBV18 and TRBJ1-2; the match to TRBD1 covers 8 bases. In DNA, the CDR3 is TGTGCCAGCTCACCACGCTCGGGACAGGCGGATGGCTACACCTTC. Encoded protein: CASSPRSGQADGYTF.